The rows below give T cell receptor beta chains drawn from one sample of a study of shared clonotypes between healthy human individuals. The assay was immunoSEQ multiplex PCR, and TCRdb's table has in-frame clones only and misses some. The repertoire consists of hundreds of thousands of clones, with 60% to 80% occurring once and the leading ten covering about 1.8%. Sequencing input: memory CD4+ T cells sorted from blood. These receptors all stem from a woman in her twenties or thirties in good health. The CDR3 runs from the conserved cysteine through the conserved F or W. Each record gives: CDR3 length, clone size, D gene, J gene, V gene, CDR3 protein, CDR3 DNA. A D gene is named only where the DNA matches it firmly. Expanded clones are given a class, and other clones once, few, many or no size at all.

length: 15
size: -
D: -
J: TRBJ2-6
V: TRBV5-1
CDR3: CASSLEGVRANVLTF
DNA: TGCGCCAGCAGCTTGGAAGGGGTCAGGGCCAACGTCCTGACTTTC

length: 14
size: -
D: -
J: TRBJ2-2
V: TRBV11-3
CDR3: CASRDSLVTGELFF
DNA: TGTGCCAGCAGGGATTCACTCGTAACCGGGGAGCTGTTTTTT

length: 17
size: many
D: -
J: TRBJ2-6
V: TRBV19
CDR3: CASSILDLGSGANVLTF
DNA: TGTGCCAGTAGTATCCTGGACCTCGGCTCTGGGGCCAACGTCCTGACTTTC

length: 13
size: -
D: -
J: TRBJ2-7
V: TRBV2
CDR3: CASSIREPYEQYF
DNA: TGTGCCAGCAGCATCAGGGAACCCTACGAGCAGTACTTC

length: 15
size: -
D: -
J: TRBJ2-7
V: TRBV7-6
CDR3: CASSLDLARSYEQYF
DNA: TGTGCCAGCAGCTTAGACCTAGCCCGCTCCTACGAGCAGTACTTC

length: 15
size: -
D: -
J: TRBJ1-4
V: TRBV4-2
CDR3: CASSQKNAGGEKLFF
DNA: TGTGCCAGCAGCCAAAAGAACGCCGGAGGGGAAAAACTGTTTTTT

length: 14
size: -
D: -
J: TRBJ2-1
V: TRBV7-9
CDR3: CASSFPGTDRTQFF
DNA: TGTGCCAGCAGCTTCCCGGGGACCGACCGGACGCAGTTCTTC

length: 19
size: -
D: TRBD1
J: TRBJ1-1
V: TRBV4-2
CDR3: CASSQDPWDRVFLNTEAFF
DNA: TGTGCCAGCAGCCAAGATCCGTGGGACAGGGTTTTTTTAAACACTGAAGCTTTCTTT

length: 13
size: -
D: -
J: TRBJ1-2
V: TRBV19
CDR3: CASSIDLGQGYTF
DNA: TGTGCCAGTAGTATAGATCTGGGACAAGGCTACACCTTC

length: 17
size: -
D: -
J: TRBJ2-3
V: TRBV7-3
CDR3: CASSLKVGAVSTDTQYF
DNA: TGTGCCAGCAGCTTAAAGGTGGGGGCGGTGAGCACAGATACGCAGTATTTT

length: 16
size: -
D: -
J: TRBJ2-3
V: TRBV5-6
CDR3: CASSHPRAGGTDTQYF
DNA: TGTGCCAGCAGCCATCCCCGGGCAGGGGGCACAGATACGCAGTATTTT

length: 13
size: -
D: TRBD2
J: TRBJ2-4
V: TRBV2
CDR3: CASSGAGENIQYF
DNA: TGTGCCAGCAGTGGGGCGGGAGAGAATATTCAGTACTTC

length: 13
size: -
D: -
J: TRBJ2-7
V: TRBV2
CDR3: CASRRGNSDEQYF
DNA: TGTGCCAGCAGGAGAGGGAATTCGGACGAGCAGTACTTC

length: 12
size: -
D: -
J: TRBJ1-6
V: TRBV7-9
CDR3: CASSANRRPLHF
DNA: TGTGCCAGCAGCGCCAACAGGAGGCCCCTCCACTTT

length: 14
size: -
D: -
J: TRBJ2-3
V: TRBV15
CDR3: CATSRDLMRPTQYF
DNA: TGTGCCACCAGCAGAGATTTGATGCGGCCTACGCAGTATTTT

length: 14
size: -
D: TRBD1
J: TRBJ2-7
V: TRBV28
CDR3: CASSPGQRLYEQYF
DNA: TGTGCCAGCAGTCCGGGACAGAGACTCTACGAGCAGTACTTC

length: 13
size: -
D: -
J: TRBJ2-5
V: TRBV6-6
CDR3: CASTGPPRETQYF
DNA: TGTGCCAGCACCGGGCCTCCTCGGGAGACCCAGTACTTC

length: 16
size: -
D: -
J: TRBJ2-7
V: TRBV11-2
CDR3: CASSLDHGRDSYEQYF
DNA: TGTGCCAGCAGCTTAGATCATGGGCGGGACTCCTACGAGCAGTACTTC

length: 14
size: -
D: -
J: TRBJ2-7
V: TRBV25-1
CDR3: CASSDGPHGYEQYF
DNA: TGTGCCAGCAGTGACGGACCCCACGGCTACGAGCAGTACTTC

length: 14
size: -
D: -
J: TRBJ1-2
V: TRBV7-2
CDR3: CASSTYDLNYGYTF
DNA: TGTGCCAGCAGCACATACGACCTTAACTATGGCTACACCTTC

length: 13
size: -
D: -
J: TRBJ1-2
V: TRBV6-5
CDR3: CASSYVGNYGYTF
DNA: TGTGCCAGCAGTTATGTTGGGAACTATGGCTACACCTTC

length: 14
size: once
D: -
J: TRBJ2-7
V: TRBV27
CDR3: CASSSPTSSYEQYF
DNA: TGTGCCAGCAGCTCACCCACATCCTCCTACGAGCAGTACTTC

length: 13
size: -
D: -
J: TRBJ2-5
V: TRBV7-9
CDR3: CASSLGNQETQYF
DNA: TGTGCCAGCAGCTTGGGAAACCAAGAGACCCAGTACTTC

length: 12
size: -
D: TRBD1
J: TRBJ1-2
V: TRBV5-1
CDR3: CASSQDREGYTF
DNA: TGCGCCAGCAGCCAGGACAGGGAAGGCTACACCTTC

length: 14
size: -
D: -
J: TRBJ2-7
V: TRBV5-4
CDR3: CASKYPGDDGEQYF
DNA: TGTGCCAGCAAGTACCCGGGGGACGACGGGGAGCAGTACTTC

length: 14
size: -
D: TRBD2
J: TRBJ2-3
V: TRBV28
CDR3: CASSFGGVRDTQYF
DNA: TGTGCCAGCAGTTTCGGGGGGGTGAGGGATACGCAGTATTTT

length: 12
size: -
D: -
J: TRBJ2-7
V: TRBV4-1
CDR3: CASSQDGGEQYF
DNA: TGCGCCAGCAGCCAAGACGGAGGAGAGCAGTACTTC

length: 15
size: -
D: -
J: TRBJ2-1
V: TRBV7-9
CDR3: CASSFGGTAGNEQFF
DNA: TGTGCCAGCAGCTTTGGGGGGACTGCGGGTAATGAGCAGTTCTTC

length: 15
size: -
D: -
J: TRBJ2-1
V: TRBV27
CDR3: CASSLNSESYNEQFF
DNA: TGTGCCAGCAGTTTGAACAGCGAGTCCTACAATGAGCAGTTCTTC

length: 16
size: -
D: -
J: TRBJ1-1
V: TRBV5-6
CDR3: CASSVAGTRYNTEAFF
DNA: TGTGCCAGCAGCGTCGCGGGAACCCGATATAACACTGAAGCTTTCTTT

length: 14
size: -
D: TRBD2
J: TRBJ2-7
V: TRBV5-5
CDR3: CASSWDYPIYEQYF
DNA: TGTGCCAGCAGCTGGGACTACCCTATCTACGAGCAGTACTTC

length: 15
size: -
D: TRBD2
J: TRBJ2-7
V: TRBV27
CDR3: CASSLKAGGGYEQYF
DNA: TGTGCCAGCAGTTTAAAGGCGGGAGGGGGCTACGAGCAGTACTTC

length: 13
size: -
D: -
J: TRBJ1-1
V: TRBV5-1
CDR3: CASSGTQNTEAFF
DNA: TGCGCCAGCAGCGGTACTCAGAACACTGAAGCTTTCTTT

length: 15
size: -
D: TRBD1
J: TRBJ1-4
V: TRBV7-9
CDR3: CASSLGTVLNEKLFF
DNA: TGTGCCAGCAGCCTCGGGACAGTTCTTAATGAAAAACTGTTTTTT

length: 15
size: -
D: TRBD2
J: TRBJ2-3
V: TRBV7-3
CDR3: CASSPSAGNTDTQYF
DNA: TGTGCCAGCAGCCCTTCAGCGGGGAACACAGATACGCAGTATTTT

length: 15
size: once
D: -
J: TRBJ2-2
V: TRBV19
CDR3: CASSISDADTGELFF
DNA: TGTGCCAGTAGTATTAGCGATGCGGACACCGGGGAGCTGTTTTTT

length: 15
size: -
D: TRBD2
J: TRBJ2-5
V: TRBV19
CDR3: CASSLAGGPPKTQYF
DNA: TGTGCCAGTAGCCTAGCGGGAGGGCCTCCCAAGACCCAGTACTTC

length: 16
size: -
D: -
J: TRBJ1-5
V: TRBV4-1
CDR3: CASSQDSGSGYQPQHF
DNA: TGCGCCAGCAGCCAAGATTCGGGGTCCGGTTATCAGCCCCAGCATTTT